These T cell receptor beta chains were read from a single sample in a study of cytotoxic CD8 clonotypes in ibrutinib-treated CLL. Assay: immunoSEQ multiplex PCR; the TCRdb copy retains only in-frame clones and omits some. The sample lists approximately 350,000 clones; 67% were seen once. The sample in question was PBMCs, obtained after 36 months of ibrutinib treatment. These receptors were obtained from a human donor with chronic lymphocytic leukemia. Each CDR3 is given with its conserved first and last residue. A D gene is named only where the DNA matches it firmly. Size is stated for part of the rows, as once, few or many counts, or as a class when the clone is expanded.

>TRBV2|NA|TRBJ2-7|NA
TGTGCCAGCAGTGTCCCAGGCAGCTACGAGCAGTACTTC
CASSVPGSYEQYF
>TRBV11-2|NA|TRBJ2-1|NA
TGTGCCAGCAGCTTAGGGACAGGGAGGGTCTACAATGAGCAGTTCTTC
CASSLGTGRVYNEQFF
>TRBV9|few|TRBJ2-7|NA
TGTGCCAGCAGCGTCACCGGGGCGACCTACGAGCAGTACTTC
CASSVTGATYEQYF
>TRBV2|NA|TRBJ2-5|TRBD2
TGTGCCAGCAGTGAAATAGCGGGAGTTCGGGAGACCCAGTACTTC
CASSEIAGVRETQYF
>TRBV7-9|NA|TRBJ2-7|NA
TGTGCCAGCGCCAGCAGGTCGGCGGAGCAGTACTTC
CASASRSAEQYF
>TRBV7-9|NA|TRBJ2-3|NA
TGTGCCAGCAGCTTAGACGAGGGAAGCACAGATACGCAGTATTTT
CASSLDEGSTDTQYF
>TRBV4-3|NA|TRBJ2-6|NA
TGCGCCAGCAGCCAAACCTGGACCCTATTCTCTGGGGCCAACGTCCTGACTTTC
CASSQTWTLFSGANVLTF
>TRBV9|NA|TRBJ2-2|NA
TGTGCCAGCAGCCCCGACAGGAACACCGGGGAGCTGTTTTTT
CASSPDRNTGELFF
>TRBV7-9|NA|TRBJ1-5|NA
TGTGCCAGCAGCTTAGCCAGGCAGCCCCAGCATTTT
CASSLARQPQHF
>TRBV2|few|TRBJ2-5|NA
TGTGCCAGCAGAGGGGGGGGAGAGACCCAGTACTTC
CASRGGGETQYF
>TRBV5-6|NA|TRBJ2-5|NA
TGTGCCAGCAGCTTGAGTTGGTCAGGGGGAGGGAAGACCCAGTACTTC
CASSLSWSGGGKTQYF
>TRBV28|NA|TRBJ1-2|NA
TGTGCCAGCAGTTTCAAATCCACGGGACCGATCTATGGCTACACCTTC
CASSFKSTGPIYGYTF
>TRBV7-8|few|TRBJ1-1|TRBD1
TGTGCCAGCAGCACCTGGACAGGGTCGAACACTGAAGCTTTCTTT
CASSTWTGSNTEAFF
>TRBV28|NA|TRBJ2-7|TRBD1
TGTGCCAGCAGTTTATGGGGACAGGGCCACTACGAGCAGTACTTC
CASSLWGQGHYEQYF
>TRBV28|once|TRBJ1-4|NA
TGTGCCAGCAGTTTTTCGGGGTTGAGAGAAAAACTGTTTTTT
CASSFSGLREKLFF
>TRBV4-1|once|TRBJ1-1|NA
TGCGCCAGCAGCCAGAGCAGGGGTGTCTCCCCTGAAGCTTTCTTT
CASSQSRGVSPEAFF
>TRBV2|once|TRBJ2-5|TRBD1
TGTGCCAGCAGCTCGGACAGGGGAGAGACCCAGTACTTC
CASSSDRGETQYF
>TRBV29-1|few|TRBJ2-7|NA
TGCAGCGTTGAGGGTGGATACGAGCAGTACTTC
CSVEGGYEQYF
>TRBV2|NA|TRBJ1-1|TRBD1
TGTGCCAGCATAGCGGACAGGGGGTATACTGAAGCTTTCTTT
CASIADRGYTEAFF
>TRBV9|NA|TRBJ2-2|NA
TGTGCCAGCAGCGTAGGTGAACAGTTTAGTTACACCGCCGGGGAGCTGTTTTTT
CASSVGEQFSYTAGELFF
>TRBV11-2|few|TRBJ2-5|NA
TGTGCCAGCAGCTTAGTCCTACACGGACGGAAGACCCAGTACTTC
CASSLVLHGRKTQYF
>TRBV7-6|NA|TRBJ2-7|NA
TGTGCCAGCAGCTTGGCCGCGGGACGGTTAAACTACGAGCAGTACTTC
CASSLAAGRLNYEQYF
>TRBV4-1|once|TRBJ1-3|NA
TGCGCCAGCAGCCAAGTTTCTCAGGTATCGACTGGAAACACCATATATTTT
CASSQVSQVSTGNTIYF
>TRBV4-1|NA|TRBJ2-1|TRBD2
TGCGCCAGCAGCCAACGTAGTTTCCGGACTAGCGGGAGTTTATATGAGCAGTTCTTC
CASSQRSFRTSGSLYEQFF
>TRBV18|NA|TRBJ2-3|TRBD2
TGTGCCAGCTCAGGGACTAGCGGGGGCGCCACAGATACGCAGTATTTT
CASSGTSGGATDTQYF
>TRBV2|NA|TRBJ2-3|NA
TGTGCCAGCAGTGCCGTAACGGAGTGGGGCACAGATACGCAGTATTTT
CASSAVTEWGTDTQYF
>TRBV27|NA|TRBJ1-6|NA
TGTGCCAGCAGTTGGGCCCGCTCCTATAATTCACCCCTCCACTTT
CASSWARSYNSPLHF
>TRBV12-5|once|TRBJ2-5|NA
TGTGCTAGTGGCTCTACTTTCCGGGGGGCTGGACAAGAGACCCAGTACTTC
CASGSTFRGAGQETQYF
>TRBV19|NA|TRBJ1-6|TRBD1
TGTGCCAGTAGTACCAGGGGGAATTCACCCCTCCACTTT
CASSTRGNSPLHF
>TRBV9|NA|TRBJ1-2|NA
TGTGCCAGCAGCGAATCACGGGTTGGCTACACCTTC
CASSESRVGYTF
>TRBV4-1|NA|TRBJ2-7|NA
TGCGCCAGCAGCCAAGTGGCAGGGGAACCCTACGAGCAGTACTTC
CASSQVAGEPYEQYF
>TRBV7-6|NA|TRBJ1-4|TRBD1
TGTGCCAGCAGCTGGGGACAGGGAAGGGAAAAACTGTTTTTT
CASSWGQGREKLFF
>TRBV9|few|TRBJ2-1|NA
TGTGCCAGCAATGAGCAGTTCTTC
CASNEQFF
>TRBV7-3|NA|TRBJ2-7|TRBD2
TGTGCCAGCAGCTTGCCGGGACTAGCGTTAAGCCGGTACTTC
CASSLPGLALSRYF
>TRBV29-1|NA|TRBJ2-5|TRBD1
TGCAGCGTCCGGGACAGAACACAAGAGACCCAGTACTTC
CSVRDRTQETQYF
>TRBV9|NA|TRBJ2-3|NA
TGTGCCAGCAGCGTAGTTGGGGGCCGTGGAGATACGCAGTATTTT
CASSVVGGRGDTQYF
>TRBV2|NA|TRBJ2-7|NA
TGTGCCAGCACCGTCAGGACGAACCACAACGAGCAGTACTTC
CASTVRTNHNEQYF
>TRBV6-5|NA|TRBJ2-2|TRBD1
TGTGCCAGCAGCCCGGGACAGGGGTTCGGGGAGCTGTTTTTT
CASSPGQGFGELFF
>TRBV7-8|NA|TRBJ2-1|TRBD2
TGTGCCAGCAGCCGGCCCAGGGCGGGGGGGTACAATGAGCAGTTCTTC
CASSRPRAGGYNEQFF
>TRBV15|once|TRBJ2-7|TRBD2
TGTGCCACCAGCAGAGAACTAGCGGTTTCCTACGAGCAGTACTTC
CATSRELAVSYEQYF
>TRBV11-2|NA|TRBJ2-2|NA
TGTGCCCCCCCGGCCGTCGGACCTCAGGGTCTTACCGGGGAGCTGTTTTTT
CAPPAVGPQGLTGELFF
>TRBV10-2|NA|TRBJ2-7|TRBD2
TGCGCCAGCTCATTAGCGGGAGAGGCCTACGAGCAGTACTTC
CASSLAGEAYEQYF
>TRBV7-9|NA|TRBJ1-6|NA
TGTGCCAGCAGCCTACATAACTCCGATTCACCCCTCCACTTT
CASSLHNSDSPLHF
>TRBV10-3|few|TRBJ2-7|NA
TGTGCCATCAGTGGGGAGGGGCCGGCAGGGGCGTACGAGCAGTACTTC
CAISGEGPAGAYEQYF
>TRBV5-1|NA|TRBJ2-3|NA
TGCGCCAGCATGGACAGCGGCACAGATACGCAGTATTTT
CASMDSGTDTQYF
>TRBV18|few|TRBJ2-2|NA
TGTGCCAGCTCACCACCGCAGGGAATGAACACCGGGGAGCTGTTTTTT
CASSPPQGMNTGELFF
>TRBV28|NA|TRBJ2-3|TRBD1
TGTGCCAGCAGTTTTCAGGGGGCTTACACAGATACGCAGTATTTT
CASSFQGAYTDTQYF
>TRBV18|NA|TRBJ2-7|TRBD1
TGTGCCAGCTCATCGGGACAGGTCTCCTACGAGCAGTACTTC
CASSSGQVSYEQYF
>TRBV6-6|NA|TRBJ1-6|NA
TGTGCCAGCAGTTACGGGGGATTGATGGGTTCACCCCTCCACTTT
CASSYGGLMGSPLHF
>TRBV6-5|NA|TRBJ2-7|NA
TGTGCCAGCAGTTACTCACGGGGCCCCTACGAGCAGTACTTC
CASSYSRGPYEQYF
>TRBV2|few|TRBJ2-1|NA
TGTGCCAGCAGTGAACTGTCTATCAATGAGCAGTTCTTC
CASSELSINEQFF
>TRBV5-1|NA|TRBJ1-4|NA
TGCGCCAGCAGCGTCTCGACGGCCTTTAATGAAAAACTGTTTTTT
CASSVSTAFNEKLFF